This is a list of T cell receptor beta chains from one sample in a study of shared clonotypes between healthy human individuals. TCRdb's table, derived via immunoSEQ multiplex PCR, lists solely in-frame clones and lacks some. The sample holds under 2.5 million clones; less than 95% are singletons and the top ten take 0.37%. The sample taken for sequencing was naive CD4+ T cells from PBMCs. All receptors come from a man younger than 35 in good health. Some clones in this sample may be carry-over from other donors' samples. CDR3s include the opening cysteine and the closing phenylalanine or tryptophan. The D gene is left open where the match is weak. Expanded clones are given a class, and other clones once, few, many or no size at all.

j_call d_call clone_size v_call cdr3_aa cdr3_nt
TRBJ2-1 TRBD2 few TRBV29-1 CSGGLAGEQFF TGCAGCGGGGGACTAGCGGGAGAGCAGTTCTTC
TRBJ2-7 TRBD1 . TRBV28 CASSSGQGYEQYF TGTGCCAGCAGTTCAGGACAGGGCTACGAGCAGTACTTC
TRBJ2-1 TRBD2 . TRBV2 CATAGGQYYNEQFF TGTGCCACCGCGGGAGGACAATATTACAATGAGCAGTTCTTC
TRBJ2-6 . . TRBV28 CASSFGGVGANVLTF TGTGCCAGCAGTTTTGGAGGGGTCGGGGCCAACGTCCTGACTTTC
TRBJ2-1 TRBD1 . TRBV9 CASSVTGDGSYNEQFF TGTGCCAGCAGCGTGACAGGGGACGGCTCCTACAATGAGCAGTTCTTC
TRBJ2-7 . . TRBV5-1 CASSSQDLSYEQYF TGCGCCAGCAGCTCCCAGGATCTCTCCTACGAGCAGTACTTC
TRBJ1-5 . . TRBV5-1 CASSLGERGQPQHF TGCGCCAGCAGCTTGGGAGAGAGGGGTCAGCCCCAGCATTTT
TRBJ2-1 TRBD2 . TRBV9 CASSVRAGGPSTAEQFF TGTGCCAGCAGCGTACGAGCGGGAGGGCCCTCAACGGCTGAGCAGTTCTTC
TRBJ1-4 . . TRBV5-1 CASSLVAGAGNEKLFF TGCGCCAGCAGCTTGGTGGCAGGGGCAGGTAATGAAAAACTGTTTTTT
TRBJ2-1 . . TRBV9 CASSVSGADYNEQFF TGTGCCAGCAGCGTATCGGGGGCGGACTACAATGAGCAGTTCTTC
TRBJ1-2 . few TRBV28 CASSLTNYGYTF TGTGCCAGCAGTTTGACTAACTATGGCTACACCTTC
TRBJ1-2 . . TRBV12-5 CASEQHGYTF TGTGCTAGTGAGCAGCATGGCTACACCTTC
TRBJ1-5 . . TRBV28 CASSFGPRGGNQPQHF TGTGCCAGCAGTTTCGGCCCCAGGGGTGGCAATCAGCCCCAGCATTTT
TRBJ1-4 . . TRBV5-1 CASSLAGLTTNEKLFF TGCGCCAGCAGCTTGGCTGGATTGACAACTAATGAAAAACTGTTTTTT
TRBJ2-6 . . TRBV30 CAWSVQVSGANVLTF TGTGCCTGGAGTGTACAAGTCTCTGGGGCCAACGTCCTGACTTTC
TRBJ1-4 . . TRBV28 CASSRNRAELFF TGTGCCAGCAGCCGTAACAGGGCTGAACTGTTTTTT
TRBJ2-2 TRBD2 . TRBV10-1 CASSGVAGVVNGELFF TGCGCCAGCAGTGGGGTAGCGGGAGTAGTTAACGGGGAGCTGTTTTTT
TRBJ2-5 . once TRBV4-3 CASSQEHTRGTQYF TGCGCCAGCAGCCAGGAACACACGAGGGGGACCCAGTACTTC
TRBJ2-7 . . TRBV7-9 CASSSRPGGRVYEQYF TGTGCCAGCAGCTCCCGCCCTGGAGGCAGGGTCTACGAGCAGTACTTC
TRBJ2-5 TRBD2 . TRBV5-4 CASRREAGRQETQYF TGTGCCAGCAGACGCGAAGCGGGACGGCAAGAGACCCAGTACTTC
TRBJ2-1 TRBD2 . TRBV5-1 CASSDTSGAYNEQFF TGCGCCAGCAGCGACACTAGCGGGGCCTACAATGAGCAGTTCTTC
TRBJ2-5 TRBD1 . TRBV23-1 CASHRDRGRGETQYF TGCGCCAGTCACCGAGACAGGGGGCGAGGTGAGACCCAGTACTTC
TRBJ2-5 . . TRBV29-1 CSVATGRTQYF TGCAGCGTTGCAACAGGACGTACCCAGTACTTC
TRBJ1-5 TRBD1 . TRBV28 CASSQYRDRQQPQHF TGTGCCAGCAGTCAATACCGGGACAGACAGCAGCCCCAGCATTTT
TRBJ2-7 . . TRBV4-2 CASSQDTSTLRYEQYF TGTGCCAGCAGCCAAGATACTAGTACTCTACGGTACGAGCAGTACTTC
TRBJ2-1 . . TRBV27 CASSLRRAAYNEQFF TGTGCCAGCAGTTTAAGGAGGGCCGCCTACAATGAGCAGTTCTTC
TRBJ2-7 TRBD1 . TRBV30 CAWSAYDRGSSYEQYF TGTGCCTGGAGTGCATACGACAGGGGGAGCTCCTACGAGCAGTACTTC
TRBJ1-2 . . TRBV5-1 CASSLFDPTGGYTF TGCGCCAGCAGCTTGTTCGACCCAACGGGGGGCTACACCTTC
TRBJ2-6 TRBD1 . TRBV27 CASSWTGAAGANVLTF TGTGCCAGCAGCTGGACAGGGGCGGCTGGGGCCAACGTCCTGACTTTC
TRBJ1-1 . . TRBV7-9 CASSLAPGTEAFF TGTGCCAGCAGCTTAGCCCCGGGCACTGAAGCTTTCTTT
TRBJ2-1 . . TRBV20-1 CSATGDEQFF TGCAGTGCCACGGGGGATGAGCAGTTCTTC
TRBJ2-3 . . TRBV7-9 CASSKGGGTDTQYF TGTGCCAGCAGCAAGGGGGGGGGCACAGATACGCAGTATTTT
TRBJ2-3 . once TRBV6-6 CASTSPGQGRDTQYF TGTGCCAGCACCTCCCCGGGGCAGGGGAGAGATACGCAGTATTTT
TRBJ2-7 . . TRBV11-2 CASSLDLSTLYEQYF TGTGCCAGCAGCTTAGATTTGTCTACCCTCTACGAGCAGTACTTC
TRBJ2-1 . . TRBV7-3 CASSLTAGAAYNEQFF TGTGCCAGCAGCTTAACCGCGGGGGCGGCCTACAATGAGCAGTTCTTC
TRBJ1-1 . once TRBV28 CASSLKRLGAQSLNTEAFF TGTGCCAGCAGTTTAAAACGGTTAGGCGCCCAGAGTCTCAACACTGAAGCTTTCTTT
TRBJ2-1 . . TRBV7-3 CASSQRANYNEQFF TGTGCCAGCAGCCAAAGGGCCAACTACAATGAGCAGTTCTTC
TRBJ1-3 TRBD1 . TRBV30 CAWSAGGAAIYF TGTGCCTGGAGTGCAGGGGGCGCAGCCATATATTTT
TRBJ2-7 TRBD2 . TRBV7-9 CASSLVLAGGPRNEQYF TGTGCCAGCAGCTTAGTGTTAGCGGGAGGACCACGGAACGAGCAGTACTTC
TRBJ2-7 . . TRBV5-1 CASSLAEGTLYEQYF TGCGCCAGCAGCTTGGCCGAAGGGACACTCTACGAGCAGTACTTC
TRBJ1-5 . . TRBV6-1 CASSEMRYSNQPQHF TGTGCCAGCAGTGAAATGAGATATAGCAATCAGCCCCAGCATTTT
TRBJ1-3 . . TRBV18 CASSPMTTGNTIYF TGTGCCAGCTCACCAATGACAACTGGAAACACCATATATTTT
TRBJ2-7 TRBD2 . TRBV7-9 CASSRTLAGAKEQYF TGTGCCAGCAGCCGCACCCTAGCGGGAGCTAAAGAGCAGTACTTC
TRBJ1-1 . . TRBV28 CASSPRRILATEAFF TGTGCCAGCAGTCCACGACGGATTTTGGCCACTGAAGCTTTCTTT
TRBJ2-1 TRBD2 . TRBV7-2 CASSLWVAGGYNEQFF TGTGCCAGCAGCTTATGGGTAGCGGGAGGCTACAATGAGCAGTTCTTC
TRBJ2-3 . . TRBV19 CASSGGPDRNTQYF TGTGCCAGTAGCGGCGGGCCAGACCGGAATACGCAGTATTTT
TRBJ2-1 TRBD2 . TRBV11-2 CASSQVGSGRPGSQFF TGTGCCAGCAGCCAAGTCGGTAGCGGGAGGCCTGGTAGCCAGTTCTTC
TRBJ2-3 . once TRBV29-1 CSVDASVADTQYF TGCAGCGTTGACGCTAGCGTAGCAGATACGCAGTATTTT
TRBJ1-4 . . TRBV18 CASSPGVNEKLFF TGTGCCAGCTCACCCGGGGTTAATGAAAAACTGTTTTTT
TRBJ1-1 . . TRBV29-1 CSFRDQVNTEAFF TGCAGCTTCCGGGACCAGGTGAACACTGAAGCTTTCTTT
TRBJ2-2 TRBD2 . TRBV5-1 CASSLLAGDNTGELFF TGCGCCAGCAGCTTGTTAGCGGGAGATAACACCGGGGAGCTGTTTTTT
TRBJ2-1 TRBD2 . TRBV5-1 CASSLALGLAGPNEQFF TGCGCCAGCAGCTTGGCCCTGGGACTAGCGGGTCCCAATGAGCAGTTCTTC
TRBJ2-1 . . TRBV21-1 CASSKGESSYNEQFF TGTGCCAGCAGCAAAGGGGAGAGCTCCTACAATGAGCAGTTCTTC
TRBJ1-1 . . TRBV15 CATSRGFMNTEAFF TGTGCCACCAGCAGAGGATTCATGAACACTGAAGCTTTCTTT
TRBJ2-3 TRBD2 . TRBV5-1 CASSLGVAWAAGVADTQYF TGCGCCAGCAGCTTGGGCGTCGCATGGGCGGCGGGGGTGGCAGATACGCAGTATTTT
TRBJ1-2 TRBD1 . TRBV2 CASRGLTGDGYTF TGTGCCAGCAGGGGCCTGACAGGGGATGGCTACACCTTC
TRBJ1-1 TRBD1 once TRBV10-3 CAIRTGSRSEAFF TGTGCCATCAGGACAGGGAGTCGGTCTGAAGCTTTCTTT